Given below is one TCR beta chain in context. The antigen remains undetermined. V shed 5 bases and J shed 0 bases, with 13 bases lying between them. Germline lookup yields CDR1 SEHNR and CDR2 FQNEAQ (reference sequence). The CDR3 is 15 residues long. This entry belongs to a study of T cell repertoires in ileal Crohn's disease. Study context: Patients had a median approximately 8-year disease duration, and over 30% were active smokers. Study-level results: Mucosal expansions were suggested to be mainly CD8 T cells. Endoscopic recurrence occurred in every patient whose clonality exceeded 26.8%.

TCRB immunosequencing input was roughly 500 nanograms of biopsy DNA per sample. The data were produced by immunoSEQ multiplex PCR, yet TCRdb's version contains in-frame clones alone and is incomplete. The data contain more than 5,500 clones, almost 85% of them seen just once; the ten biggest clones take up around 13%. The sample was ileal tissue. This receptor was identified in an adult with Crohn's disease. The chain has TRBV7-9 and TRBJ1-2, with unresolved D. The CDR3 DNA is TGTGCCAGCAGCCTAGGACTCAGTACTAACTATGGCTACACCTTC. It translates to CASSLGLSTNYGYTF.